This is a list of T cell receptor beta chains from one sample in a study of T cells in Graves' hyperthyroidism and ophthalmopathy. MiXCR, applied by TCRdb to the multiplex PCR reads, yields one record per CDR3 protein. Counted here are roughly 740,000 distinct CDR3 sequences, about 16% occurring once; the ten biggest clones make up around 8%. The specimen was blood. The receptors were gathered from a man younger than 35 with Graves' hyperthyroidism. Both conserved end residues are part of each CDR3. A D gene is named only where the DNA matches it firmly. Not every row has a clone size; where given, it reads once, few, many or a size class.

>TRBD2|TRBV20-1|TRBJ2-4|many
TGCAGTGCTATCCGGGAGGACCAAAACATTCAGTACTTC
CSAIREDQNIQYF
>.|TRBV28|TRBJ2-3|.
TGTGCCAGCAGTTTTTGGGGGCGCGGCACAGATACGCAGTATTTT
CASSFWGRGTDTQYF
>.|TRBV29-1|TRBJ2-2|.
TGCAGCGTTGAACCCCGCGGGAAGAACACCGGGGAGCTGTTTTTT
CSVEPRGKNTGELFF
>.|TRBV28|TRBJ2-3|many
TGTGCCAGCAGCCCCACCCAAGTATTCGGGGTCGAAGATACGCAGTATTTT
CASSPTQVFGVEDTQYF
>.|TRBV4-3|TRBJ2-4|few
TGCGCCAGCAGCCGGTGGGGGGCGTCCAAAAACATTCAGTACTTC
CASSRWGASKNIQYF
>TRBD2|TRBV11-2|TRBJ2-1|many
TGTGCCAGCAGCTCAGGACTAGCGGGAAGGCATGAGCAGTTCTTC
CASSSGLAGRHEQFF
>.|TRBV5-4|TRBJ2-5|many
TGTGCCACTAGGGACCCGCAAGAGACCCAGTACTTC
CATRDPQETQYF
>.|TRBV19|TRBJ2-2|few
TGTGCCGCCTCGGAGACGGTGCACACCGGGGAGCTGTTTTTT
CAASETVHTGELFF
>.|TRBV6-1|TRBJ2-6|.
TGTGCCAGCAGTGATCAGTCTGGGGCCAACGTCCTGACTTTC
CASSDQSGANVLTF
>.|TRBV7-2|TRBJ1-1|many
TGTGCCAGCAGCTTAGATCAGGGCACTGAAGCTTTCTTT
CASSLDQGTEAFF
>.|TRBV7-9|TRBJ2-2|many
TGTGCCAGCAGCTCCTCAGTGGACACCGGGGAGCTGTTTTTT
CASSSSVDTGELFF
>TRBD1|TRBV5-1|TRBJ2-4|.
TGCGCCAGCAGTTCAGGGGGCGCGCAACAGAACATTCAGTACTTC
CASSSGGAQQNIQYF
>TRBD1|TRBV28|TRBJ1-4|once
TGTGCCAGCAGCGCGGGACAGGGTCGTGAAAAACTGTTTTTT
CASSAGQGREKLFF
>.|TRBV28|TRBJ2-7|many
TGTGCCAGCAGCCTGGGAGGCGCGAGCTCCTACGAGCAGTACTTC
CASSLGGASSYEQYF
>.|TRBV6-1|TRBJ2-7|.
TGTGCCAGCAGTGACGCAGGGATGTACGAGCAGTACTTC
CASSDAGMYEQYF
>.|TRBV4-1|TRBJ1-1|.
TGCGCCAGCAGCCATTCGGGGGCGGACACTGAAGCTTTCTTT
CASSHSGADTEAFF
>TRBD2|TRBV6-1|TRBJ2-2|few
TGTGCCAGACGTCAGGGAAGGACTAGCGGGAGCACCGGGGAGCTGTTTTTT
CARRQGRTSGSTGELFF
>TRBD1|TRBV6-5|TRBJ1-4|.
TGTGCCAGCAGTTCCCGGACAGGTCCCTCTGAAAAACTGTTTTTT
CASSSRTGPSEKLFF
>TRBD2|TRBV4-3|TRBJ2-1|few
TGCGCCAGCAGCCAAACGAGGGGACTAGAAAGTGAGCAGTTCTTC
CASSQTRGLESEQFF
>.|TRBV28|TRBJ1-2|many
TGTGCCTACCGGGCCCCACCCCACTATGGCTACACCTTC
CAYRAPPHYGYTF
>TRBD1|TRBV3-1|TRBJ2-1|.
TGTGCCAGCAGCCAAGGGGGACAGGATGAGCAGTTCTTC
CASSQGGQDEQFF
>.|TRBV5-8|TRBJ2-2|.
TGTGCCAGCAGTTATAGACGGGGCACCGGGGAGCTGTTTTTT
CASSYRRGTGELFF
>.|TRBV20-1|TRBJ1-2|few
TGCAGTGCTAGAGGGCTTGGCTACACCTTC
CSARGLGYTF
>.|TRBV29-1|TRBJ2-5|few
TGCAGCGTCAACCCCAGGGCGGAGACCCAGTACTTC
CSVNPRAETQYF
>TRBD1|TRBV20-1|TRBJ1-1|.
TGCAGTGCTAGAGTTCCAGGGGGCTTGAACACTGAAGCTTTCTTT
CSARVPGGLNTEAFF
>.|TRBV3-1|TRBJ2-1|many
TGTGCCAGCAGCTACGGGAAGCTCCAGTTCTTC
CASSYGKLQFF
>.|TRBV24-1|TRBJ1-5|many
TGTGCCACCAGTGATTCGGCAAGGGGTGAGCGACAGCCCCAGCATTTT
CATSDSARGERQPQHF